The clone carrying this T cell receptor beta chain was seen ten or more times. Germline V CDR1 and CDR2: MNHNS, SASEGT. Trimming shortened V by 4 bases and J by 8 bases, and 15 bases separated the two germline ends. There are 14 residues in the CDR3. Individually, cDNA molecules had unique molecular identifiers attached to them. One entry per CDR3 protein, called by TCRdb with MiXCR from the 5' RACE reads. The sample lists about 52,000 distinct CDR3 sequences, just over 8% occurring once. These data originate in a study of early T cells in non-severe SARS-CoV-2 infection. Sequencing was carried out using whole blood. This chain uses TRBV6-1 with TRBJ2-1; possible D gene TRBD2, 7 bases. The TCR sequence derives from an adult who was a healthcare worker with PCR-confirmed SARS-CoV-2 infection or an uninfected control (not recorded which). The CDR3 loop is CASSVIRGADEQFF. The CDR3 nucleotides are TGTGCCAGCAGTGTCATTCGGGGGGCAGATGAGCAGTTCTTC.